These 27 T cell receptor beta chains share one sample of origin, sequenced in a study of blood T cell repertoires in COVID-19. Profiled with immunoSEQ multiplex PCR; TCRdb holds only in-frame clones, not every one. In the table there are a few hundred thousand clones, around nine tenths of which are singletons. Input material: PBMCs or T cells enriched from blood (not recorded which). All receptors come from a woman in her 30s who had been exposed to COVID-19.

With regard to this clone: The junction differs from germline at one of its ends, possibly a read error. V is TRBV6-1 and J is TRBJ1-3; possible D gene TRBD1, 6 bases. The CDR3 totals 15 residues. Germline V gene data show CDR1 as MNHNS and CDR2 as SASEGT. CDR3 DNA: TGTGCCAGCACTGAAGGACAGAGCTCTGGAAACACCATATATTTT. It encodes CASTEGQSSGNTIYF.

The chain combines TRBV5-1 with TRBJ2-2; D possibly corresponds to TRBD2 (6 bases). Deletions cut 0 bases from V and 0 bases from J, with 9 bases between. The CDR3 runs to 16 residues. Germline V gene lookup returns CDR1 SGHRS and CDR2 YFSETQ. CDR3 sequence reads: CASSLVTSSNTGELFF. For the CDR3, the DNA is TGCGCCAGCAGCTTGGTGACTAGTTCGAACACCGGGGAGCTGTTTTTT. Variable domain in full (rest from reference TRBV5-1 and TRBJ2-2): KAGVTQTPRYLIKTRGQQVTLSCSPISGHRSVSWYQQTPGQGLQFLFEYFSETQRNKGNFPGRFSGRQFSNSRSEMNVSTLELGDSALYLCASSLVTSSNTGELFFGEGSRLTVL.

The CDR3 bases are TGCGCCAGCAGCACGGGACTAGCGGGAGAGTGGGACACCGGGGAGCTGTTTTTT. This encodes CASSTGLAGEWDTGELFF. The chain employs TRBV5-1 and TRBJ2-2; TRBD2 agrees at 14 bases. This CDR3 has 18 residues. The V and J ends lost 4 bases and 3 bases, in that order; junction bases with no gene match: 8. Germline V gives CDR1 SGHRS, CDR2 YFSETQ.

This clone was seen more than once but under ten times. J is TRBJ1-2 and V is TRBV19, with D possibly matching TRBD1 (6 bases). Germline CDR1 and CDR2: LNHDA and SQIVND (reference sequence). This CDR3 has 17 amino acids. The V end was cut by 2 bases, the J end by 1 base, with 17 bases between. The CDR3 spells CASSINSRDTHNYGYTF. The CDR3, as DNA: TGTGCCAGTAGTATAAACTCCCGGGACACCCATAACTATGGCTACACCTTC.

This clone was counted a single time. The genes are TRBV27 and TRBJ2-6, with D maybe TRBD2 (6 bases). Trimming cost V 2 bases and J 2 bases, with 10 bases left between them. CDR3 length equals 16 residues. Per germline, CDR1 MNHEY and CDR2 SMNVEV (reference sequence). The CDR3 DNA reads TGTGCCAGCAGTTTACGGGGGAGGACTGGGGCCAACGTCCTGACTTTC. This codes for CASSLRGRTGANVLTF.

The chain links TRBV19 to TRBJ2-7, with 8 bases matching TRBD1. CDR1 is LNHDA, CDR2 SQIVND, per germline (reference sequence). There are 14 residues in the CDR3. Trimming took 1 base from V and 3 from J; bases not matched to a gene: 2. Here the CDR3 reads CASSIAGTGYEQYF. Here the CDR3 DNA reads TGTGCCAGTAGTATAGCCGGGACAGGCTACGAGCAGTACTTC.

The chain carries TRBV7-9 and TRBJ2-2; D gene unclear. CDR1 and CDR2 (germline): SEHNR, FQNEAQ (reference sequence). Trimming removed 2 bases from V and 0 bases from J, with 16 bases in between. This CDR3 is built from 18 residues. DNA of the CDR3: TGTGCCAGCAGCTTATTTTCCCTCCCAATAGCGAACACCGGGGAGCTGTTTTTT. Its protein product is CASSLFSLPIANTGELFF. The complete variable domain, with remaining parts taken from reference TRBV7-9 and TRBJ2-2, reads DTGVSQNPRHKITKRGQNVTFRCDPISEHNRLYWYRQTLGQGPEFLTYFQNEAQLEKSRLLSDRFSAERPKGSFSTLEIQRTEQGDSAMYLCASSLFSLPIANTGELFFGEGSRLTVL.

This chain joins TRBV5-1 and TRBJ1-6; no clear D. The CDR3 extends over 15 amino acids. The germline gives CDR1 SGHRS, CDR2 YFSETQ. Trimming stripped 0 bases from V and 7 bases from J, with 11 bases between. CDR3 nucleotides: TGCGCCAGCAGCTTGGTGGGAGCCCCGAATTCACCCCTCCACTTT. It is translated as CASSLVGAPNSPLHF.

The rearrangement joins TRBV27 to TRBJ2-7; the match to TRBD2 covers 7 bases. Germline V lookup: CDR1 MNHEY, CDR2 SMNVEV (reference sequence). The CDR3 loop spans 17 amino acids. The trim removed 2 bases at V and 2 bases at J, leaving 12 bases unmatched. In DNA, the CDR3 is TGTGCCAGCAGTTTAAATAGCGGGCAGGAAAAAGCCTACGAGCAGTACTTC. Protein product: CASSLNSGQEKAYEQYF.

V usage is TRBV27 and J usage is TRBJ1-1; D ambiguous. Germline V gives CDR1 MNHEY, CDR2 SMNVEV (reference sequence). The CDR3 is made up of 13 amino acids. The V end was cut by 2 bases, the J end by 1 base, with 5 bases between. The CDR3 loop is CASSLTRNTEAFF. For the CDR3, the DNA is TGTGCCAGCAGTTTAACTAGGAACACTGAAGCTTTCTTT.

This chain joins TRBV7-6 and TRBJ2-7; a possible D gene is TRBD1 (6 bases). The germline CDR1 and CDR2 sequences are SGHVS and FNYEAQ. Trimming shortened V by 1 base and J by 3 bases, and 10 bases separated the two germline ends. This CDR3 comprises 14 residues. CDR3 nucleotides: TGTGCCAGCAGCTTAGATTCAGGGGACTACGAGCAGTACTTC. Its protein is CASSLDSGDYEQYF.

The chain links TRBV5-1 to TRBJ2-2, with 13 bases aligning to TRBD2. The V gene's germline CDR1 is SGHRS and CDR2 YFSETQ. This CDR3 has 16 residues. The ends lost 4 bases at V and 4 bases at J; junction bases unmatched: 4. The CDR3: CASSIRTSGSTGELFF. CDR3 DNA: TGCGCCAGCAGCATACGGACTAGCGGGAGCACCGGGGAGCTGTTTTTT.

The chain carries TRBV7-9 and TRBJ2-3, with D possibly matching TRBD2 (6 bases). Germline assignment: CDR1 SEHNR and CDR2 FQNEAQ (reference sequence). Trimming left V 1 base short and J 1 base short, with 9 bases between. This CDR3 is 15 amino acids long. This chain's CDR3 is CASSLVPGGTDTQYF. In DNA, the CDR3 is TGTGCCAGCAGCTTAGTACCGGGGGGCACAGATACGCAGTATTTT.

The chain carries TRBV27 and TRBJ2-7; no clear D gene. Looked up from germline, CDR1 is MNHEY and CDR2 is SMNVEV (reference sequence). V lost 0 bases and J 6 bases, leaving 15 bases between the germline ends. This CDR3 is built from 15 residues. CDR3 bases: TGTGCCAGCAGTTTATCCGGCCCAGGCTTTGGCGAGCAGTACTTC. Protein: CASSLSGPGFGEQYF.

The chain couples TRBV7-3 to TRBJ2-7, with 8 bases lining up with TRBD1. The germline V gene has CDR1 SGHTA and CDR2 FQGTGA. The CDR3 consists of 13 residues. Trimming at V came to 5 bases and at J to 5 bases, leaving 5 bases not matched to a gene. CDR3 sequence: CASSSGQGNEQYF. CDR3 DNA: TGTGCCAGCAGCAGCGGACAGGGCAACGAGCAGTACTTC. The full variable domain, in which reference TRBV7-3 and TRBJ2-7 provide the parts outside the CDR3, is GAGVSQTPSNKVTEKGKYVELRCDPISGHTALYWYRQSLGQGPEFLIYFQGTGAADDSGLPNDRFFAVRPEGSVSTLKIQRTERGDSAVYLCASSSGQGNEQYFGPGTRLTVT.

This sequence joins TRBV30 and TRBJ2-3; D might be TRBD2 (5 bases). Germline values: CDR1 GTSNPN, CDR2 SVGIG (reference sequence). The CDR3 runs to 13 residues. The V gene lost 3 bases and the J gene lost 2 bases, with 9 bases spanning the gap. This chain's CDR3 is CAWSPTNTDTQYF. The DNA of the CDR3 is TGTGCCTGGAGCCCGACTAACACAGATACGCAGTATTTT.

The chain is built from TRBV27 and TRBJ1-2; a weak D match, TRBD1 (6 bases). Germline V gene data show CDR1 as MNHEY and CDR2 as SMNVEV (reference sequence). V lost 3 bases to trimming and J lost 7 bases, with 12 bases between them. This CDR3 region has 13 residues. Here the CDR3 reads CASSFSGVGGYTF. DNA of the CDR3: TGTGCCAGCAGTTTCTCAGGGGTGGGTGGCTACACCTTC.

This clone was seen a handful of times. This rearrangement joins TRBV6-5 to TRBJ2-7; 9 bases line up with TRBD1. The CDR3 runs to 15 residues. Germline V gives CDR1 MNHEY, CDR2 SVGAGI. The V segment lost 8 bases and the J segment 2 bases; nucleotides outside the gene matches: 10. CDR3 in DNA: TGTGCCAGCGCAGACGAGGGACAGGGACCCTACGAGCAGTACTTC. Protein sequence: CASADEGQGPYEQYF.

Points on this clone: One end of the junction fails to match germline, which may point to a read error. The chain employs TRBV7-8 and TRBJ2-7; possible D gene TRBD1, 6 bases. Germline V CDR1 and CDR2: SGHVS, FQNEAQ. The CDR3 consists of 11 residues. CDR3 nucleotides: TGTGCCAGCAGCTTAGGCGAGGACAGAACATTC. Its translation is CASSLGEDRTF.

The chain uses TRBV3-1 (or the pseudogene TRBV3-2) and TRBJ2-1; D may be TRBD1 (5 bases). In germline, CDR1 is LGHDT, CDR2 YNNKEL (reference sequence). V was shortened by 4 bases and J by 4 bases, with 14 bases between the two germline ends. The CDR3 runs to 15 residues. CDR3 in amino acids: CASSPPPGLYNEQFF. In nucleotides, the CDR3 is TGTGCCAGCAGCCCTCCACCAGGGCTTTACAATGAGCAGTTCTTC.

The CDR3 nucleotides are TGTGCCAGCAGCCGGCTTAGTGGACTTGGCTACAATGAGCAGTTCTTC. Translation: CASSRLSGLGYNEQFF. The chain uses TRBV3-1 (or the pseudogene TRBV3-2) and TRBJ2-1; a possible D gene is TRBD2 (5 bases). This CDR3 spans 16 amino acids. Germline loops: CDR1 LGHDT, CDR2 YNNKEL (reference sequence). Trimming took 4 bases from V and 3 from J, leaving 16 bases between them.

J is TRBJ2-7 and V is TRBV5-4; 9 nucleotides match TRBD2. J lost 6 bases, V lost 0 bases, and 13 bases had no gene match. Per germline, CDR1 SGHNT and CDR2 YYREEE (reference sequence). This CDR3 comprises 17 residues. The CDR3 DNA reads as TGTGCCAGCAGCTTGGGACTGAGAGCGGGAGGCCCGGGCGAGCAGTACTTC. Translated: CASSLGLRAGGPGEQYF.

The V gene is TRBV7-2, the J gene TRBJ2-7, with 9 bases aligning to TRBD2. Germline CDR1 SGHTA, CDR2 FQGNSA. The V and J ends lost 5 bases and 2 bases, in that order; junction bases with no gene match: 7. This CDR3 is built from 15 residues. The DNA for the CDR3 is TGTGCCAGCAGCCAAACCGGGACTAGCACCTACGAGCAGTACTTC. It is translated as CASSQTGTSTYEQYF.

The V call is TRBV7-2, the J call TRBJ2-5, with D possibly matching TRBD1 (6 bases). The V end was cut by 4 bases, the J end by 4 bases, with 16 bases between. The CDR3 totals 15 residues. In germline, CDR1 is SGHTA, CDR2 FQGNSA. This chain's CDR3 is CASSSTYRDRETQYF. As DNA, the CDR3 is TGTGCCAGCAGCTCGACATACAGGGATCGAGAGACCCAGTACTTC.

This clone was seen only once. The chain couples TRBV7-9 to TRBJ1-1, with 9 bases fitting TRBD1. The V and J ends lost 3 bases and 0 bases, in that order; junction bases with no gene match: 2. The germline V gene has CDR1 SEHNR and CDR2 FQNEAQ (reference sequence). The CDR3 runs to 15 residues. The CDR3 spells CASSLGQGMNTEAFF. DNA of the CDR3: TGTGCCAGCAGCTTGGGACAGGGCATGAACACTGAAGCTTTCTTT.

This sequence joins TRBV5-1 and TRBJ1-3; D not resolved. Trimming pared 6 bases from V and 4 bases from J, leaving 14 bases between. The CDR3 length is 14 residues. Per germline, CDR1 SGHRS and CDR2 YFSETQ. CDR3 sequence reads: CASTTGAWGNTIYF. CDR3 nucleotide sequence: TGCGCCAGCACGACGGGAGCTTGGGGAAACACCATATATTTT. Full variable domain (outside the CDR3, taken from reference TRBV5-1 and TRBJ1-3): KAGVTQTPRYLIKTRGQQVTLSCSPISGHRSVSWYQQTPGQGLQFLFEYFSETQRNKGNFPGRFSGRQFSNSRSEMNVSTLELGDSALYLCASTTGAWGNTIYFGEGSWLTVV.

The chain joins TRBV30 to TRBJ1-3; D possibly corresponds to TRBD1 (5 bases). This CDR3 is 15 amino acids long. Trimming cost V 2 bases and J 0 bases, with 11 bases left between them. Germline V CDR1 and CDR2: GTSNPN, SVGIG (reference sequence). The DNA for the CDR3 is TGTGCCTGGAGTTGGGGCCGCTCCTCTGGAAACACCATATATTTT. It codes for CAWSWGRSSGNTIYF.